This T cell receptor beta chain originates from a study of blood T cell repertoires in COVID-19 (TCRdb year 2020). As for the study more broadly: Collaborator samples came from the United States, Italy and Spain and covered acute and convalescent phases of COVID-19. The prospective study material was composed of cDNA or gDNA derived from T cells, B-cell-depleted T cells, or PBMCs. Subjects who had been exposed to COVID-19, were actively infected with it, or had recovered from it provided the deeply sampled blood TCRbeta repertoires that made up the dataset. The repertoires were made available in a free public database intended to serve as a resource for research on the immune response to SARS-CoV-2. Samples were obtained from the ongoing ImmuneRACE study (first 160 participants) and from about 1,300 subjects provided by 6 global collaborators. Sample metadata almost always included a de-identified subject ID, COVID-19 status, age in years and sex. Where available, HLA class I and class II types were obtained from metadata supplied by the sample provider rather than from assay-based typing. Beyond this particular receptor, the publication reports: Clinical and demographic metadata were provided uncurated, with the amount varying by source and participant.

Comments on this clone: Its binding antigen is unknown. Base qualities are missing; no much larger clone stands one base away.

TCRbeta CDR3 regions were amplified from genomic DNA by means of the immunoSEQ Assay, a bias-controlled multiplex PCR. The paper's processing steps were these. Within the assay, amplification of reference gene primers was used to estimate how many nucleated cells each sample contained. To quantify the absolute abundance of each unique TCRbeta CDR3 rearrangement, sequence reads were collapsed and filtered. For each sample, productive Simpson clonality was calculated by taking the square root of Simpson's diversity index across productive rearrangements. The source is immuneACCESS, and TCRdb retained only in-frame sequences with V and J called. Part of the clones is not carried over; for the studies checked, unresolved V genes explain less than half of this, and the remainder is unexplained. Clone size and the V and J calls come from that table; the DNA yielded D and trimming. The sample table lists 40,000 to 50,000 clones, roughly nine tenths of them with a count of one. The ten largest clones take up over 4.5% of the sample.

The collaborating institutions used their own protocols to collect whole blood in K2EDTA tubes. For TCRbeta analysis, collaborators shipped samples as frozen whole blood, isolated PBMCs, or DNA extracted from either of those sample types. V loses 5 bases at its end and J loses 0 bases; junction bases beyond the gene matches: 17. Looking up the germline V gene (reference sequence) yields CDR1 GTSNPN and CDR2 SVGIG. The CDR3 starts with the cysteine, ends with the phenylalanine, and has 18 residues. CDR3 DNA only is kept here, 54 bases in frame from base 1. The sample consisted of peripheral blood. The receptor chain draws on TRBV30 and TRBJ2-7, with 9 middle bases fitting TRBD1. This clonotype was obtained from a man aged 40-50 years with active COVID-19. The sequenced DNA: TGTGCCTGGGGTTCCCGGAGCCACCGGGACAGGGTCTCCTACGAGCAGTACTTC. Its protein product is CAWGSRSHRDRVSYEQYF.